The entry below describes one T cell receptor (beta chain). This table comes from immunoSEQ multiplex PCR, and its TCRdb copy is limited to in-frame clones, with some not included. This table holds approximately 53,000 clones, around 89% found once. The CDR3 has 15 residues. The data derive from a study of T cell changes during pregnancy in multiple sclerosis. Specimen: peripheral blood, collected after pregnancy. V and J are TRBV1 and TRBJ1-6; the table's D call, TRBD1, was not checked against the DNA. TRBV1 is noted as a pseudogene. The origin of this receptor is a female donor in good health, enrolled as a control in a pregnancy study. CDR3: CTSSQLRVSNSPLHF. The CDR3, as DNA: TGCACCAGCAGCCAACTCAGGGTTTCGAATTCACCCCTCCACTTT.